This is a list of T cell receptor beta chains from one sample in a study of radiation and T cells in renal cell carcinoma. The data were produced by immunoSEQ multiplex PCR, yet TCRdb's version contains in-frame clones alone and is incomplete. The sample lists about 120,000 clones, about four fifths seen once, with about 5.3% in the top ten. Sequenced here: blood, sampled from a patient whose treatment included radiotherapy and nephrectomy. The receptors here all came from a man aged 50 or older with renal cell carcinoma. Both conserved end residues are part of each CDR3. A D gene is named only where the DNA matches it firmly. Rows give clone size only sometimes, using once, few, many, or a class for an expanded clone.

CDR3: CASSQDSSMGYTF
DNA: TGTGCCAGCAGCCAAGATTCAAGTATGGGCTACACCTTC
J: TRBJ1-2
D: NA
length: 13
V: TRBV4-2
size: NA

CDR3: CASRDQPANTGELFF
DNA: TGTGCCAGCAGGGACCAGCCCGCGAACACCGGGGAGCTGTTTTTT
J: TRBJ2-2
D: NA
length: 15
V: TRBV6-1
size: NA

CDR3: CASSYGTGRSYEQYF
DNA: TGTGCCAGCAGTTACGGGACAGGGCGCTCCTACGAGCAGTACTTC
J: TRBJ2-7
D: TRBD1
length: 15
V: TRBV6-5
size: NA

CDR3: CASSERGGLNEQFF
DNA: TGTGCCAGCAGCGAGCGGGGGGGCTTGAATGAGCAGTTCTTC
J: TRBJ2-1
D: TRBD2
length: 14
V: TRBV7-2
size: NA

CDR3: CASSLGPNYEQYF
DNA: TGCGCCAGCAGCTTGGGTCCTAATTACGAGCAGTACTTC
J: TRBJ2-7
D: NA
length: 13
V: TRBV5-1
size: NA

CDR3: CASSPTSGGWQETQYF
DNA: TGTGCCAGCAGCCCCACTAGCGGGGGGTGGCAAGAGACCCAGTACTTC
J: TRBJ2-5
D: TRBD2
length: 16
V: TRBV7-2
size: NA

CDR3: CASSPSGDQQFF
DNA: TGTGCCAGCTCACCAAGCGGGGATCAGCAGTTCTTC
J: TRBJ2-1
D: TRBD2
length: 12
V: TRBV18
size: NA

CDR3: CASSPGTSGGYNEQFF
DNA: TGTGCCAGCAGCCCGGGGACTAGCGGGGGATACAATGAGCAGTTCTTC
J: TRBJ2-1
D: TRBD2
length: 16
V: TRBV5-4
size: NA

CDR3: CATTGGDTEAFF
DNA: TGTGCCACTACAGGGGGGGACACTGAAGCTTTCTTT
J: TRBJ1-1
D: TRBD1
length: 12
V: TRBV10-3
size: NA

CDR3: CASPYRDREADTQYF
DNA: TGTGCCAGCCCCTACCGGGACAGGGAAGCAGATACGCAGTATTTT
J: TRBJ2-3
D: TRBD1
length: 15
V: TRBV6-5
size: NA

CDR3: CASSGPGQAQTEAFF
DNA: TGTGCCAGCAGTGGACCGGGACAGGCGCAAACTGAAGCTTTCTTT
J: TRBJ1-1
D: TRBD1
length: 15
V: TRBV28
size: NA

CDR3: CASSPGTNQPQHF
DNA: TGCGCCAGCAGCCCAGGGACCAATCAGCCCCAGCATTTT
J: TRBJ1-5
D: NA
length: 13
V: TRBV5-1
size: few

CDR3: CASSLGGGGREKLFF
DNA: TGTGCCAGCAGCTTAGGAGGTGGGGGCCGTGAAAAACTGTTTTTT
J: TRBJ1-4
D: NA
length: 15
V: TRBV7-6
size: NA

CDR3: CAWSVLQSSTEAFF
DNA: TGTGCCTGGAGTGTACTACAGTCGAGCACTGAAGCTTTCTTT
J: TRBJ1-1
D: NA
length: 14
V: TRBV30
size: NA

CDR3: CASSRTETGSGNTIYF
DNA: TGCGCCAGCAGCAGAACGGAGACAGGGTCTGGAAACACCATATATTTT
J: TRBJ1-3
D: TRBD1
length: 16
V: TRBV5-1
size: NA

CDR3: CASSLREANTGELFF
DNA: TGTGCCAGCAGCTTACGGGAAGCGAACACCGGGGAGCTGTTTTTT
J: TRBJ2-2
D: NA
length: 15
V: TRBV13
size: NA

CDR3: CATRGFSSGFSYEQYF
DNA: TGTGCCACTAGAGGGTTCTCGAGCGGGTTCTCCTACGAGCAGTACTTC
J: TRBJ2-7
D: NA
length: 16
V: TRBV15
size: once

CDR3: CASSFVQGANTEAFF
DNA: TGTGCCAGCAGCTTCGTCCAGGGAGCAAACACTGAAGCTTTCTTT
J: TRBJ1-1
D: NA
length: 15
V: TRBV7-9
size: NA

CDR3: CASSLSTDTQYF
DNA: TGTGCCAGCAGCTTATCCACGGATACGCAGTATTTT
J: TRBJ2-3
D: NA
length: 12
V: TRBV7-2
size: once

CDR3: CATSIGQVYEQYF
DNA: TGTGCCACCAGCATAGGGCAGGTCTACGAGCAGTACTTC
J: TRBJ2-7
D: NA
length: 13
V: TRBV15
size: NA

CDR3: CASRGTAQETQYF
DNA: TGTGCCAGCAGGGGGACAGCCCAAGAGACCCAGTACTTC
J: TRBJ2-5
D: TRBD1
length: 13
V: TRBV6-6
size: NA

CDR3: CAISEREVTGAGELFF
DNA: TGTGCCATCAGTGAGCGGGAGGTAACTGGGGCCGGGGAGCTGTTTTTT
J: TRBJ2-2
D: TRBD2
length: 16
V: TRBV10-3
size: NA

CDR3: CASSLGAGDYGYTF
DNA: TGTGCCAGCAGTTTAGGGGCAGGAGACTATGGCTACACCTTC
J: TRBJ1-2
D: NA
length: 14
V: TRBV28
size: NA

CDR3: CASTFLAGVDTQYF
DNA: TGCGCCAGCACCTTTCTAGCGGGGGTTGATACGCAGTATTTT
J: TRBJ2-3
D: TRBD2
length: 14
V: TRBV5-1
size: NA

CDR3: CASSPSDRPNYGYTF
DNA: TGTGCCAGCAGCCCCTCGGACCGGCCTAACTATGGCTACACCTTC
J: TRBJ1-2
D: NA
length: 15
V: TRBV28
size: NA

CDR3: CASSQGQEYEQYF
DNA: TGTGCCAGCAGCCAAGGACAGGAATACGAGCAGTACTTC
J: TRBJ2-7
D: TRBD1
length: 13
V: TRBV11-3
size: NA

CDR3: CASSQENTDSYEQYF
DNA: TGCGCCAGCAGCCAGGAAAACACAGACTCCTACGAGCAGTACTTC
J: TRBJ2-7
D: NA
length: 15
V: TRBV4-1
size: NA

CDR3: CASSGVLGVVAEAFF
DNA: TGTGCCAGCAGTGGGGTACTAGGGGTCGTGGCTGAAGCTTTCTTT
J: TRBJ1-1
D: NA
length: 15
V: TRBV6-1
size: NA

CDR3: CASSLPGGNTEAFF
DNA: TGTGCCAGCAGCTTACCGGGGGGGAACACTGAAGCTTTCTTT
J: TRBJ1-1
D: NA
length: 14
V: TRBV7-3
size: NA

CDR3: CASSNRLQAWAFF
DNA: TGTGCCAGCAGTAACCGACTACAGGCCTGGGCTTTCTTT
J: TRBJ1-1
D: NA
length: 13
V: TRBV6-5
size: NA

CDR3: CASSLYRGYEQYF
DNA: TGTGCCAGCAGTCTTTATCGGGGCTACGAGCAGTACTTC
J: TRBJ2-7
D: NA
length: 13
V: TRBV7-8
size: NA

CDR3: CAWSGPGRGFYEQYF
DNA: TGTGCCTGGAGCGGCCCGGGGAGGGGGTTTTACGAGCAGTACTTC
J: TRBJ2-7
D: NA
length: 15
V: TRBV30
size: NA

CDR3: CASSYSGGSGVETQYF
DNA: TGTGCCAGCAGTTACTCGGGCGGGAGTGGTGTAGAGACCCAGTACTTC
J: TRBJ2-5
D: TRBD2
length: 16
V: TRBV6-6
size: many

CDR3: CASSLVPGGYEQYF
DNA: TGCGCCAGCAGCTTGGTGCCGGGTGGCTACGAGCAGTACTTC
J: TRBJ2-7
D: NA
length: 14
V: TRBV5-1
size: NA

CDR3: CASSHPGVEGGYEQYF
DNA: TGTGCCAGCAGCCATCCCGGCGTCGAGGGAGGCTACGAGCAGTACTTC
J: TRBJ2-7
D: NA
length: 16
V: TRBV7-6
size: NA

CDR3: CASSTTPTANLYTF
DNA: TGTGCCAGTAGTACAACCCCGACAGCCAACCTCTACACCTTC
J: TRBJ1-2
D: NA
length: 14
V: TRBV19
size: NA

CDR3: CATKIAGASADTQYF
DNA: TGTGCCACAAAGATAGCGGGAGCCTCGGCCGATACGCAGTATTTT
J: TRBJ2-3
D: TRBD2
length: 15
V: TRBV2
size: NA

CDR3: CASSIGGEVNTEAFF
DNA: TGTGCCAGTAGTATCGGGGGGGAAGTGAACACTGAAGCTTTCTTT
J: TRBJ1-1
D: NA
length: 15
V: TRBV19
size: NA

CDR3: CAISWDGKNTEAFF
DNA: TGTGCCATCAGCTGGGACGGAAAGAACACTGAAGCTTTCTTT
J: TRBJ1-1
D: NA
length: 14
V: TRBV10-3
size: NA

CDR3: CASSQGLAGLGEQFF
DNA: TGTGCCAGCAGCCAAGGACTAGCGGGGCTGGGTGAGCAGTTCTTC
J: TRBJ2-1
D: TRBD2
length: 15
V: TRBV7-3
size: NA